This TCR beta chain appears in the sequencing data of a study of blood T cell repertoires in COVID-19. Whole-study context: In each case, the material was cDNA or gDNA derived from T cells, B-cell-depleted T cells, or PBMCs.

After removal of 3 bases from V and 8 bases from J, the junction contained 8 bases not matched to a gene. The CDR3 is 15 amino acids. Repertoires were generated with immunoSEQ multiplex PCR, while TCRdb's copy carries only in-frame clones and drops some. The sample consists of about 50,000 clones, 86% of them appearing once. Sample: peripheral blood. The V call is TRBV23-1, the J call TRBJ2-1; 9 bases fit TRBD1. TRBV23-1 is an open reading frame, and its role is uncertain. This TCR came from a woman in her sixties with acute or convalescent COVID-19. This CDR3 reads CASSHWDRVDDEQFF. The CDR3 bases are TGCGCCAGCAGTCACTGGGACAGGGTTGACGATGAGCAGTTCTTC.